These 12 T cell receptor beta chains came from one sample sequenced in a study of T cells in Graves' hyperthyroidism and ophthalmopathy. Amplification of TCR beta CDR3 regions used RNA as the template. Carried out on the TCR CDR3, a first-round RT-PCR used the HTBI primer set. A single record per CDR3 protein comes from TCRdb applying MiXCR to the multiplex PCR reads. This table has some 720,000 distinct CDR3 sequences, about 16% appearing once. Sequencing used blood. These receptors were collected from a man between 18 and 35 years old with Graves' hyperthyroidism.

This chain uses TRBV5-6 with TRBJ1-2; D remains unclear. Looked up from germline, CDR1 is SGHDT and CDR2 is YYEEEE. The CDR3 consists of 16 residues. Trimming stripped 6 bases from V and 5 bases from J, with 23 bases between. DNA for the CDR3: TGTGCCAGCACCCTTGGCGGCTCAGAAGTATGGTATGGCTACACCTTC. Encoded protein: CASTLGGSEVWYGYTF.

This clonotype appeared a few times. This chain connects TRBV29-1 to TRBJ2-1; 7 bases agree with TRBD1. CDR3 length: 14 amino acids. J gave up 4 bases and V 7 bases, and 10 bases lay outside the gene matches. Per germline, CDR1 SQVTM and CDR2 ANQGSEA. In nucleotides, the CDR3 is TGCAGCGCCGACGGACAGGAGCTATACAATGAGCAGTTCTTC. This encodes CSADGQELYNEQFF.

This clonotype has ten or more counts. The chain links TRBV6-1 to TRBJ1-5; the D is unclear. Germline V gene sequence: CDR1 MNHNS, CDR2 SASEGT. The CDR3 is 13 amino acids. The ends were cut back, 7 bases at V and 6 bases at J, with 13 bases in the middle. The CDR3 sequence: CASTGPPTQPQHF. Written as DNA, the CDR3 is TGTGCCAGCACAGGTCCCCCCACTCAGCCCCAGCATTTT.

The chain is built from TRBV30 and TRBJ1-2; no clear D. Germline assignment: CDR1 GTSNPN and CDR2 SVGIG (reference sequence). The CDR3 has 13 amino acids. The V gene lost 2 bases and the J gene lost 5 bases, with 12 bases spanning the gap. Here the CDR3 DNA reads TGTGCCTGGAGTAAGTTGCAGTCTTATGGCTACACCTTC. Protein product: CAWSKLQSYGYTF.

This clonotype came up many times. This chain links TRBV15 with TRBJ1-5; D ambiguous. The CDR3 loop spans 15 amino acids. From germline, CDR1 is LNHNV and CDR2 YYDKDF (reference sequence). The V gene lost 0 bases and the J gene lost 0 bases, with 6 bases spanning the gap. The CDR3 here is CATSRDKFSNQPQHF. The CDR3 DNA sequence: TGTGCCACCAGCAGAGATAAATTTAGCAATCAGCCCCAGCATTTT.

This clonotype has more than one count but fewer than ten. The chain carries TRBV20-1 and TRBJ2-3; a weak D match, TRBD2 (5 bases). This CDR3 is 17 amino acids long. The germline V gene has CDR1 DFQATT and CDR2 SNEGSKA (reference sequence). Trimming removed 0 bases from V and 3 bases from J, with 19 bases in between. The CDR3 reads CSARDPHLAGGTDTQYF. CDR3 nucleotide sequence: TGCAGTGCTAGAGATCCCCATCTCGCGGGCGGAACAGATACGCAGTATTTT.

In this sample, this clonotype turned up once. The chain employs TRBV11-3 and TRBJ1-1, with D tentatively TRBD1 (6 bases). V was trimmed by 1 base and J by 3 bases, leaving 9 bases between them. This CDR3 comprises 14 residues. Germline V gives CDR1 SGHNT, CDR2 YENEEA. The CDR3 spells CASSLAGHHTEAFF. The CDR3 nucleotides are TGTGCCAGCAGCTTAGCGGGACACCACACTGAAGCTTTCTTT.

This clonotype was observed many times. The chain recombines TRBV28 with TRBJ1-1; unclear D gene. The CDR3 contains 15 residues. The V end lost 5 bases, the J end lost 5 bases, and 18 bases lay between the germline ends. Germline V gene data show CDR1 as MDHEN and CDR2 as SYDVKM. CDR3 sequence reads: CASSPPTGARTEAFF. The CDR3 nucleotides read TGTGCCAGCAGTCCTCCGACGGGAGCAAGGACTGAAGCTTTCTTT.

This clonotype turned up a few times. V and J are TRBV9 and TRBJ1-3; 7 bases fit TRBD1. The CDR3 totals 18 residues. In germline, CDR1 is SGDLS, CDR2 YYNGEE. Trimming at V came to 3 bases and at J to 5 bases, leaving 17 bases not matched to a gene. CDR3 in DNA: TGTGCCAGCAGCGATCCCACCCCCACTAGGGGGCCACGAAACACCATATATTTT. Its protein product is CASSDPTPTRGPRNTIYF.

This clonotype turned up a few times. The CDR3 DNA reads as TGTGCCAGCAGCTTAGAAGGCGTAGATTGGGGAGGGGGCTACACCTTC. Translation gives CASSLEGVDWGGGYTF. This chain links TRBV7-2 with TRBJ1-2; D is undetermined. The V end lost 1 base, the J end lost 8 bases, and 20 bases lay between the germline ends. The CDR3 length is 16 residues. Germline-derived CDR1 and CDR2 are SGHTA and FQGNSA.

This CDR3 reads CSVLDRGSNQPQHF. The CDR3 DNA reads TGCAGCGTTTTGGACAGGGGCTCGAATCAGCCCCAGCATTTT. V is TRBV29-1 and J is TRBJ1-5, with 9 bases identical to TRBD1. The V gene's germline CDR1 is SQVTM and CDR2 ANQGSEA. V lost 5 bases and J lost 4; bases outside the gene matches: 6. This CDR3 comprises 14 residues. Filled out from reference TRBV29-1 and TRBJ1-5, the complete variable domain reads SAVISQKPSRDICQRGTSLTIQCQVDSQVTMMFWYRQQPGQSLTLIATANQGSEATYESGFVIDKFPISRPNLTFSTLTVSNMSPEDSSIYLCSVLDRGSNQPQHFGDGTRLSIL.

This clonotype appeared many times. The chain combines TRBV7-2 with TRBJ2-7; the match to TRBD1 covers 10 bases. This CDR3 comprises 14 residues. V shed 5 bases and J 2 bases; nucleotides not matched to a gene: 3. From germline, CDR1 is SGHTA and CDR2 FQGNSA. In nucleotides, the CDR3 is TGTGCCAGCAGCCCGGACAGGGGGGCCTACGAGCAGTACTTC. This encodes CASSPDRGAYEQYF.